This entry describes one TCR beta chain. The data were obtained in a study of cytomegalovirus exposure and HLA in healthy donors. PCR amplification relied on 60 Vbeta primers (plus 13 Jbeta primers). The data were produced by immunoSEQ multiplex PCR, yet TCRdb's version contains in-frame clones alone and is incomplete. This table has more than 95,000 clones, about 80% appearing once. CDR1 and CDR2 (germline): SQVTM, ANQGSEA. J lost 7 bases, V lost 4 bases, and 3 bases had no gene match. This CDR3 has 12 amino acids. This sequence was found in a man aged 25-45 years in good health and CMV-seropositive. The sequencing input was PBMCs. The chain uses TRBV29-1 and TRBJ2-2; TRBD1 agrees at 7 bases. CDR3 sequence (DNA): TGCAGCGTTGGGGACAGTTACGGGGAGCTGTTTTTT. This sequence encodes CSVGDSYGELFF.